This entry features one T cell receptor (beta chain) sequence. Its antigen is unknown. Given a far larger clone just one base away, this is likely a sequencing read error. This entry is derived from a study of regulatory T cells in long-lasting Graves disease. Study-wide findings and caveats: TRBV28, TRBJ1-2 and TRBJ2-5 were favored in persistent disease.

According to the study, TCR beta libraries were built with iRepertoire HTBI primers and CDR3-region Arm-PCR. MiXCR, applied by TCRdb to the multiplex PCR reads, yields one record per CDR3 protein. The table has about 500,000 distinct CDR3 sequences, about 16% seen once. Time point indicated: newly diagnosed GD, antithyroid drugs for less than 3 months. Preparation of the TCR library used RNA extracted from PBMCs. The germline V gene encodes CDR1 MDHEN and CDR2 SYDVKM. Trimming pared 4 bases from V and 10 bases from J, leaving 14 bases between. This CDR3 spans 13 amino acids. These data also formed part of another study, on T cells in Graves' hyperthyroidism and ophthalmopathy.

The chain carries TRBV28 and TRBJ2-1, with D unresolved. The receptor was derived from a man in his forties or fifties with Graves disease. The input for sequencing was peripheral blood mononuclear cells (PBMCs), taken at new diagnosis, from a patient treated with antithyroid drugs. The CDR3 region has the DNA TGTGCCAGCAGTTACGTAAAGGAATACGAGCAGTTCTTC. Encoded protein: CASSYVKEYEQFF.